Below are 10 T cell receptor beta chains sequenced from a single sample in a study of early T cells in non-severe SARS-CoV-2 infection. TCRdb reanalysed the 5' RACE reads using MiXCR and keeps one entry per CDR3 protein. The sample has over 60,000 distinct CDR3 sequences, around a tenth seen once. The sample was whole blood, taken at baseline. Receptors originate from an adult who was a healthcare worker with PCR-confirmed SARS-CoV-2 infection or an uninfected control (not recorded which).

The chain couples TRBV9 to TRBJ2-3; TRBD2 matches at 10 bases. The V segment lost 1 base and the J segment 4 bases; nucleotides outside the gene matches: 3. Looked up from germline, CDR1 is SGDLS and CDR2 is YYNGEE. This CDR3 is built from 15 residues. The CDR3 reads CASSVLAGGPDTQYF. The CDR3 nucleotides read TGTGCCAGCAGCGTATTAGCGGGGGGTCCAGATACGCAGTATTTT. Full variable domain (rest looked up from reference TRBV9 and TRBJ2-3): DSGVTQTPKHLITATGQRVTLRCSPRSGDLSVYWYQQSLDQGLQFLIQYYNGEERAKGNILERFSAQQFPDLHSELNLSSLELGDSALYFCASSVLAGGPDTQYFGPGTRLTVL.

This clonotype was seen at least ten times. This rearrangement joins TRBV7-2 to TRBJ2-5, with 7 bases that match TRBD1. Germline CDR1 is SGHTA and CDR2 is FQGNSA. Trimming at V came to 3 bases and at J to 1 base, leaving 5 bases not matched to a gene. The CDR3 loop spans 15 amino acids. The CDR3 DNA reads TGTGCCAGCAGCTTCGAAGCAGGGGGCCAAGAGACCCAGTACTTC. It yields the protein CASSFEAGGQETQYF. Full variable domain (missing parts from reference TRBV7-2 and TRBJ2-5): GAGVSQSPSNKVTEKGKDVELRCDPISGHTALYWYRQSLGQGLEFLIYFQGNSAPDKSGLPSDRFSAERTGGSVSTLTIQRTQQEDSAVYLCASSFEAGGQETQYFGPGTRLLVL.

In its sample, this clonotype was seen many times. V usage is TRBV27 and J usage is TRBJ2-2; TRBD1 agrees at 9 bases. Germline V CDR1 and CDR2: MNHEY, SMNVEV (reference sequence). The CDR3 spans 16 residues. The V and J ends lost 5 bases and 4 bases, in that order; junction bases with no gene match: 8. This CDR3 reads CASSPRTGVSTGELFF. As DNA, the CDR3 is TGTGCCAGCAGTCCTCGGACAGGGGTGTCCACCGGGGAGCTGTTTTTT.

This clonotype was counted ten times or more. The rearrangement uses TRBV28 and TRBJ1-2; weak D call: TRBD1 (6 bases). The CDR3 totals 13 residues. Trimming left V 2 bases short and J 6 bases short, with 10 bases between. Germline V lookup: CDR1 MDHEN, CDR2 SYDVKM. The CDR3 is CASSLGGRNGYTF. DNA of the CDR3: TGTGCCAGCAGTTTAGGGGGCAGGAATGGCTACACCTTC.

This sequence joins TRBV6-1 and TRBJ1-1; D gene uncertain. Germline V gene data show CDR1 as MNHNS and CDR2 as SASEGT. The CDR3 runs to 14 residues. Deletions cut 0 bases from V and 5 bases from J, with 10 bases between. Here the CDR3 reads CASSEAWTVTEAFF. CDR3 bases: TGTGCCAGCAGTGAAGCGTGGACTGTGACTGAAGCTTTCTTT.

This clonotype was recorded many times. V gene TRBV5-1 combines with J gene TRBJ2-5, with 14 bases fitting TRBD2. The CDR3 has 15 residues. J lost 5 bases, V lost 3 bases, and 3 bases had no gene match. Germline CDR1 reads SGHRS; CDR2 reads YFSETQ. The CDR3 DNA is TGCGCCAGCAGCTCCCGGACTAGCGGGGGGGAGACCCAGTACTTC. It is translated as CASSSRTSGGETQYF.

The chain has TRBV7-9 and TRBJ2-5; D may be TRBD1 (6 bases). Germline V gene sequence: CDR1 SEHNR, CDR2 FQNEAQ (reference sequence). V was pared by 1 base and J by 1 base, with 10 bases between. This CDR3 is 15 amino acids long. CDR3 in DNA: TGTGCCAGCAGCTTAGTCCAGGGGTTCCAAGAGACCCAGTACTTC. Translated: CASSLVQGFQETQYF.

This clonotype has only a few counts. The J gene is TRBJ2-5, the V gene TRBV7-2, with D perhaps assigned TRBD1 or TRBD2 (7 bases each). The CDR3 is made up of 18 amino acids. Trimming cost V 1 base and J 4 bases, with 22 bases left between them. Germline-derived CDR1 and CDR2 are SGHTA and FQGNSA. The CDR3 DNA reads as TGTGCCAGCAGCTTAGATAGTATGGTTGGGAGGGGGCGAGAGACCCAGTACTTC. Protein sequence: CASSLDSMVGRGRETQYF. Filled out from reference TRBV7-2 and TRBJ2-5, the complete variable domain reads GAGVSQSPSNKVTEKGKDVELRCDPISGHTALYWYRQSLGQGLEFLIYFQGNSAPDKSGLPSDRFSAERTGGSVSTLTIQRTQQEDSAVYLCASSLDSMVGRGRETQYFGPGTRLLVL.

At least ten counts were recorded for this clonotype. The rearrangement joins TRBV6-4 to TRBJ1-6; possibly TRBD1 for D (5 bases). The CDR3 has 17 amino acids. The V gene lost 1 base and the J gene lost 5 bases, with 15 bases spanning the gap. Germline CDR1 is MRHNA and CDR2 is SNTAGT. The CDR3 nucleotides read TGTGCCAGCAGTGACTTTCGAGAGGGGAGTCATAATTCACCCCTCCACTTT. Residues: CASSDFREGSHNSPLHF.

This clonotype showed up many times. This chain joins TRBV11-2 and TRBJ1-6, with D unclear. This CDR3 spans 17 amino acids. V was trimmed by 4 bases and J by 2 bases, leaving 15 bases between them. Germline V CDR1 and CDR2: SGHAT, FQNNGV. The CDR3 sequence is CASSWGFRTPYNSPLHF. The CDR3 coding sequence is TGTGCCAGCAGCTGGGGATTCAGGACTCCCTATAATTCACCCCTCCACTTT.